These T cell receptor beta chains were read from a single sample in a study of T cell responses to AZD1222 COVID-19 vaccine. Data came from immunoSEQ multiplex PCR; TCRdb stores just in-frame clones and leaves some out. The sample lists 95,000 to 150,000 clones, 80% to 95% occurring once. This sample comprised peripheral blood, obtained 28 days after the second AZD1222 dose. These receptors all stem from an adult who received the AZD1222 COVID-19 vaccine. CDR3s include the opening cysteine and the closing phenylalanine or tryptophan. Fields, in order: V gene, clone size, CDR3 length, D gene, J gene, CDR3 protein, CDR3 DNA. The D gene is left open where the match is weak. Expanded clones are given a class, and other clones once, few, many or no size at all.

V gene: TRBV28
clone size: .
CDR3 length: 15
D gene: .
J gene: TRBJ2-7
CDR3 protein: CASSTTGPFSYEQYF
CDR3 DNA: TGTGCCAGCAGTACAACAGGGCCCTTCTCCTACGAGCAGTACTTC

V gene: TRBV19
clone size: .
CDR3 length: 15
D gene: .
J gene: TRBJ2-1
CDR3 protein: CASSSRQGSYNEQFF
CDR3 DNA: TGTGCCAGTAGCTCCCGGCAGGGCTCCTACAATGAGCAGTTCTTC

V gene: TRBV6-6
clone size: .
CDR3 length: 15
D gene: .
J gene: TRBJ1-3
CDR3 protein: CASRKADSSGNTIYF
CDR3 DNA: TGTGCCAGCAGAAAAGCCGACAGCTCTGGAAACACCATATATTTT

V gene: TRBV19
clone size: .
CDR3 length: 12
D gene: .
J gene: TRBJ1-5
CDR3 protein: CASSRGRGSQHF
CDR3 DNA: TGTGCCAGTAGTAGAGGACGAGGCTCCCAGCATTTT

V gene: TRBV7-9
clone size: .
CDR3 length: 15
D gene: .
J gene: TRBJ1-1
CDR3 protein: CASSPRVAGYTEAFF
CDR3 DNA: TGTGCCAGCAGTCCACGGGTTGCGGGGTACACTGAAGCTTTCTTT

V gene: TRBV7-9
clone size: .
CDR3 length: 13
D gene: .
J gene: TRBJ1-1
CDR3 protein: CASSLEEWAEAFF
CDR3 DNA: TGTGCCAGCAGCTTAGAGGAGTGGGCTGAAGCTTTCTTT

V gene: TRBV11-3
clone size: .
CDR3 length: 16
D gene: TRBD1
J gene: TRBJ2-2
CDR3 protein: CASSRQGLGNTGELFF
CDR3 DNA: TGTGCCAGCAGCAGACAGGGATTAGGGAACACCGGGGAGCTGTTTTTT

V gene: TRBV2
clone size: .
CDR3 length: 14
D gene: .
J gene: TRBJ1-1
CDR3 protein: CASSSQGGTTEAFF
CDR3 DNA: TGTGCCAGCAGTTCGCAGGGTGGGACCACTGAAGCTTTCTTT

V gene: TRBV9
clone size: .
CDR3 length: 13
D gene: .
J gene: TRBJ1-4
CDR3 protein: CASSVVPSEKLFF
CDR3 DNA: TGTGCCAGCAGCGTAGTGCCCAGTGAAAAACTGTTTTTT

V gene: TRBV24-1
clone size: .
CDR3 length: 16
D gene: TRBD2
J gene: TRBJ2-1
CDR3 protein: CATSDLGSGSYNEQFF
CDR3 DNA: TGTGCCACCAGTGATTTGGGTAGCGGGAGTTACAATGAGCAGTTCTTC

V gene: TRBV19
clone size: .
CDR3 length: 13
D gene: .
J gene: TRBJ2-5
CDR3 protein: CASRGIGRETQYF
CDR3 DNA: TGTGCCAGCCGTGGGATCGGACGCGAGACCCAGTACTTC

V gene: TRBV28
clone size: .
CDR3 length: 16
D gene: TRBD1
J gene: TRBJ2-1
CDR3 protein: CASSLLGTGRNNEQFF
CDR3 DNA: TGTGCCAGCAGTTTATTGGGGACAGGGAGGAACAATGAGCAGTTCTTC

V gene: TRBV19
clone size: .
CDR3 length: 14
D gene: .
J gene: TRBJ2-7
CDR3 protein: CASSITAGTYEQYF
CDR3 DNA: TGTGCCAGTAGTATAACGGCAGGTACTTACGAGCAGTACTTC

V gene: TRBV4-1
clone size: .
CDR3 length: 15
D gene: .
J gene: TRBJ1-5
CDR3 protein: CASSQDWEGGQPQHF
CDR3 DNA: TGCGCCAGCAGCCAAGATTGGGAAGGAGGTCAGCCCCAGCATTTT

V gene: TRBV11-1
clone size: .
CDR3 length: 14
D gene: .
J gene: TRBJ1-1
CDR3 protein: CASSDTGINTEAFF
CDR3 DNA: TGTGCCAGCAGCGACACAGGGATCAACACTGAAGCTTTCTTT

V gene: TRBV15
clone size: once
CDR3 length: 16
D gene: .
J gene: TRBJ1-1
CDR3 protein: CATSRPGRGSNTEAFF
CDR3 DNA: TGTGCCACCAGCAGACCTGGTAGGGGGTCGAACACTGAAGCTTTCTTT

V gene: TRBV9
clone size: .
CDR3 length: 14
D gene: TRBD2
J gene: TRBJ2-2
CDR3 protein: CASTGGVRTGELFF
CDR3 DNA: TGTGCCAGCACCGGGGGGGTGCGCACCGGGGAGCTGTTTTTT

V gene: TRBV27
clone size: .
CDR3 length: 15
D gene: TRBD2
J gene: TRBJ2-7
CDR3 protein: CASSARLAGGYEQYF
CDR3 DNA: TGTGCCAGCAGTGCCCGACTAGCGGGAGGATACGAGCAGTACTTC

V gene: TRBV5-1
clone size: .
CDR3 length: 14
D gene: .
J gene: TRBJ1-1
CDR3 protein: CASLLGGSNTEAFF
CDR3 DNA: TGCGCCAGCCTTCTCGGGGGGTCGAACACTGAAGCTTTCTTT

V gene: TRBV2
clone size: .
CDR3 length: 15
D gene: .
J gene: TRBJ2-3
CDR3 protein: CASREDPASTDTQYF
CDR3 DNA: TGTGCCAGCAGGGAAGACCCGGCTAGCACAGATACGCAGTATTTT

V gene: TRBV11-2
clone size: .
CDR3 length: 16
D gene: TRBD1
J gene: TRBJ2-2
CDR3 protein: CASSSNRGIGTGELFF
CDR3 DNA: TGTGCCAGCAGCTCAAACAGGGGGATAGGCACCGGGGAGCTGTTTTTT

V gene: TRBV3-1/TRBV3-2
clone size: .
CDR3 length: 14
D gene: TRBD2
J gene: TRBJ2-7
CDR3 protein: CASSQSGAGGEQYF
CDR3 DNA: TGTGCCAGCAGCCAAAGCGGGGCCGGGGGCGAGCAGTACTTC

V gene: TRBV19
clone size: .
CDR3 length: 14
D gene: .
J gene: TRBJ1-1
CDR3 protein: CASFRSDLNTEAFF
CDR3 DNA: TGTGCCAGTTTCCGGAGCGACTTGAACACTGAAGCTTTCTTT

V gene: TRBV5-1
clone size: .
CDR3 length: 14
D gene: TRBD1
J gene: TRBJ1-6
CDR3 protein: CASSPRTGDSPLHF
CDR3 DNA: TGCGCCAGCAGCCCTAGGACAGGGGATTCACCCCTCCACTTT

V gene: TRBV5-1
clone size: .
CDR3 length: 15
D gene: TRBD1
J gene: TRBJ2-1
CDR3 protein: CASSLGDSSYNEQFF
CDR3 DNA: TGCGCCAGCAGCTTGGGGGACAGCTCCTACAATGAGCAGTTCTTC

V gene: TRBV4-1
clone size: .
CDR3 length: 13
D gene: .
J gene: TRBJ2-7
CDR3 protein: CASSPGFGNEQYF
CDR3 DNA: TGCGCCAGCTCACCCGGGTTTGGAAACGAGCAGTACTTC

V gene: TRBV28
clone size: .
CDR3 length: 18
D gene: .
J gene: TRBJ1-3
CDR3 protein: CASSFRWGRGDSGNTIYF
CDR3 DNA: TGTGCCAGCAGTTTCCGGTGGGGGAGGGGGGACTCTGGAAACACCATATATTTT

V gene: TRBV9
clone size: .
CDR3 length: 15
D gene: TRBD2
J gene: TRBJ2-1
CDR3 protein: CASSLTSGRADEQFF
CDR3 DNA: TGTGCCAGCAGCTTAACTAGCGGGAGGGCCGATGAGCAGTTCTTC

V gene: TRBV15
clone size: .
CDR3 length: 14
D gene: .
J gene: TRBJ2-7
CDR3 protein: CATSRGGFGVEQYF
CDR3 DNA: TGTGCCACCAGCAGAGGGGGCTTCGGTGTGGAGCAGTACTTC

V gene: TRBV28
clone size: .
CDR3 length: 13
D gene: TRBD1
J gene: TRBJ1-2
CDR3 protein: CASREQGAYGYTF
CDR3 DNA: TGTGCCAGCAGGGAACAGGGGGCATATGGCTACACCTTC

V gene: TRBV25-1
clone size: .
CDR3 length: 14
D gene: .
J gene: TRBJ1-1
CDR3 protein: CASSDLYRNTEAFF
CDR3 DNA: TGTGCCAGCAGTGATTTGTATAGGAACACTGAAGCTTTCTTT

V gene: TRBV2
clone size: .
CDR3 length: 14
D gene: .
J gene: TRBJ1-3
CDR3 protein: CASSSGVSGNTIYF
CDR3 DNA: TGTGCCAGCAGTTCAGGGGTTTCTGGAAACACCATATATTTT

V gene: TRBV19
clone size: .
CDR3 length: 16
D gene: TRBD1
J gene: TRBJ1-2
CDR3 protein: CASSRMRTGANYGYTF
CDR3 DNA: TGTGCCAGTAGCAGAATGAGGACAGGGGCGAACTATGGCTACACCTTC

V gene: TRBV6-5
clone size: .
CDR3 length: 12
D gene: .
J gene: TRBJ1-1
CDR3 protein: CASTAWNTEAFF
CDR3 DNA: TGTGCCAGCACGGCATGGAACACTGAAGCTTTCTTT

V gene: TRBV6-5
clone size: .
CDR3 length: 14
D gene: TRBD1
J gene: TRBJ2-1
CDR3 protein: CASSSRQGRNEQFF
CDR3 DNA: TGTGCCAGCAGTTCAAGACAGGGAAGGAATGAGCAGTTCTTC

V gene: TRBV28
clone size: .
CDR3 length: 16
D gene: TRBD2
J gene: TRBJ2-1
CDR3 protein: CASKPSGDSPPNEQFF
CDR3 DNA: TGTGCCAGCAAACCTAGCGGGGACTCTCCGCCCAATGAGCAGTTCTTC

V gene: TRBV4-1
clone size: .
CDR3 length: 17
D gene: TRBD2
J gene: TRBJ2-7
CDR3 protein: CASSQGASGFLSYEQYF
CDR3 DNA: TGCGCCAGCAGCCAAGGGGCTAGCGGGTTTCTCTCCTACGAGCAGTACTTC

V gene: TRBV15
clone size: .
CDR3 length: 14
D gene: .
J gene: TRBJ2-3
CDR3 protein: CATSVGSYTDTQYF
CDR3 DNA: TGTGCCACCAGCGTCGGGAGTTACACAGATACGCAGTATTTT

V gene: TRBV20-1
clone size: .
CDR3 length: 14
D gene: .
J gene: TRBJ2-7
CDR3 protein: CSASSAGGSDEQYF
CDR3 DNA: TGCAGTGCTAGTTCGGCCGGGGGATCGGACGAGCAGTACTTC

V gene: TRBV6-2/TRBV6-3
clone size: .
CDR3 length: 15
D gene: .
J gene: TRBJ1-5
CDR3 protein: CASSYSGRGNQPQHF
CDR3 DNA: TGTGCCAGCAGTTACAGTGGGCGGGGCAATCAGCCCCAGCATTTT

V gene: TRBV19
clone size: .
CDR3 length: 14
D gene: .
J gene: TRBJ1-2
CDR3 protein: CASSMWGSGYGYTF
CDR3 DNA: TGTGCCAGTAGTATGTGGGGATCTGGTTATGGCTACACCTTC

V gene: TRBV5-1
clone size: .
CDR3 length: 15
D gene: .
J gene: TRBJ2-7
CDR3 protein: CASSLVGGGIYEQYF
CDR3 DNA: TGCGCCAGCAGCTTGGTGGGAGGAGGGATCTACGAGCAGTACTTC

V gene: TRBV19
clone size: once
CDR3 length: 15
D gene: TRBD2
J gene: TRBJ2-1
CDR3 protein: CASRSGDHSYNEQFF
CDR3 DNA: TGTGCCAGTAGAAGCGGGGACCACTCCTACAATGAGCAGTTCTTC

V gene: TRBV6-6
clone size: .
CDR3 length: 13
D gene: .
J gene: TRBJ1-5
CDR3 protein: CASWISMNQPQHF
CDR3 DNA: TGTGCCAGCTGGATCAGTATGAATCAGCCCCAGCATTTT

V gene: TRBV5-1
clone size: .
CDR3 length: 14
D gene: TRBD1
J gene: TRBJ1-5
CDR3 protein: CASSAGTEGQPQHF
CDR3 DNA: TGCGCCAGCAGCGCAGGGACAGAGGGCCAGCCCCAGCATTTT